This TCR beta chain was recovered during a study of cytomegalovirus exposure and HLA in healthy donors. Concerning this clone itself: Its antigen is not known.

Germline CDR1 reads SGHTS; CDR2 reads YDEGEE. The CDR3 length is 15 residues. V was pared by 4 bases and J by 3 bases, with 16 bases between. Generated by immunoSEQ multiplex PCR, the TCRdb table keeps only in-frame clones and is missing some. The table has approximately 120,000 clones, around 90% seen once. From the 120-subject validation cohort, which was separate from the roughly 680-subject first cohort, the donors were drawn. Study outcomes and limitations: A classifier reportedly called cytomegalovirus status with high sensitivity and specificity. In vitro, a few CMV-associated chains proved specific for CMV antigens. Investigators reported approximately 150 TCR beta chains as tied to cytomegalovirus.

This TCR was sampled from a young woman in good health and CMV-seronegative. Source material: PBMCs. The V and J genes are TRBV5-8 and TRBJ1-1, with a tentative D call TRBD1 (5 bases). This chain's CDR3 is CASSRGGVKDTEAFF. CDR3 coding DNA: TGTGCCAGCAGCCGGGGGGGGGTCAAGGACACTGAAGCTTTCTTT.